Each of the 27 T cell receptor beta chains below was sequenced from the same sample in a study of T-cell memory formation after mild COVID-19. From the 5' RACE reads, TCRdb called clonotypes with MiXCR, one entry per CDR3 protein. Of 150,000 to 200,000 distinct CDR3 sequences in the sample, around 30% were seen once. Sequenced: PBMCs or a T cell subset sorted from them (not recorded which). These receptors were collected from an adult woman who had mild COVID-19 (a few samples of this study predate the infection). Cell type and time point are not known.

The V gene is TRBV7-6, the J gene TRBJ2-1, with 12 bases fitting TRBD2. The CDR3 sequence is 14 residues long. CDR1 is SGHVS and CDR2 is FNYEAQ in the germline V gene. The trim removed 5 bases at V and 11 bases at J, leaving 7 bases unmatched. The CDR3 coding sequence is TGTGCCAGCAGCCCACGTCTAGCGGGGGGGCAGCAGTTCTTC. Translated: CASSPRLAGGQQFF.

This clonotype was observed a handful of times. The chain carries TRBV5-1 and TRBJ2-5; 7 bases are shared with TRBD1. The V and J ends lost 0 bases and 4 bases, in that order; junction bases with no gene match: 9. The CDR3 is 16 residues long. CDR1 and CDR2 (germline): SGHRS, YFSETQ. The CDR3 DNA is TGCGCCAGCAGCTTGGGGCCAGGGGGTCAACTAGAGACCCAGTACTTC. This gives the protein CASSLGPGGQLETQYF.

The rearrangement links TRBV4-3 to TRBJ2-7; D remains ambiguous. Germline V gene lookup returns CDR1 LGHNA and CDR2 YSLEER. Between the trimmed V and J ends, which lost 1 base and 3 bases, there was a span of 7 bases. The CDR3 extends over 13 amino acids. The CDR3 region has the DNA TGCGCCAGCAGCCAAGCCCAAAACTACGAGCAGTACTTC. It specifies CASSQAQNYEQYF.

CDR3 bases: TGCGCCAGCAGCCCGAACTGGGCCAACAGGGTTCGATCCGAGCAGTACTTC. It specifies CASSPNWANRVRSEQYF. V gene TRBV5-1 combines with J gene TRBJ2-7, with D tentatively TRBD1 (6 bases). Between the trimmed V and J ends, which lost 4 bases and 6 bases, there was a span of 26 bases. Germline V gives CDR1 SGHRS, CDR2 YFSETQ. The CDR3 has 17 residues.

This clonotype was picked up a small number of times. This chain uses TRBV5-1 with TRBJ2-4; D gene unclear. Trimming removed 1 base at V and 5 bases at J, with 7 bases between. This CDR3 has 13 residues. Germline V gene data show CDR1 as SGHRS and CDR2 as YFSETQ. In DNA form, the CDR3 reads TGCGCCAGCAGCTTGCAACGGGAAAACATTCAGTACTTC. Its protein product is CASSLQRENIQYF.

This clonotype was observed a handful of times. The chain uses TRBV29-1 and TRBJ2-7; D may correspond to TRBD1 or TRBD2 (5 bases each). Germline V lookup: CDR1 SQVTM, CDR2 ANQGSEA. The CDR3 is made up of 12 amino acids. The germline V and J ends were trimmed by 3 bases and 4 bases, with 10 bases remaining between them. CDR3 in amino acids: CSVDSGGYEQYF. For the CDR3, the DNA is TGCAGCGTTGATTCTGGGGGATACGAGCAGTACTTC.

CDR3 region: CASSQEDRIGSYEQYF. Written as DNA, the CDR3 is TGTGCCAGCAGCCAAGAGGACCGGATAGGGTCCTACGAGCAGTACTTC. The V gene is TRBV4-2, the J gene TRBJ2-7; D uncertain. Trimming removed 0 bases at V and 1 base at J, with 13 bases between. The germline V gene encodes CDR1 LGHNA and CDR2 YNFKEQ. The CDR3 runs to 16 residues.

J is TRBJ2-7 and V is TRBV9; D might be TRBD1 (6 bases). Trimming removed 3 bases at V and 6 bases at J, with 13 bases between. This CDR3 region has 13 residues. Germline V lookup: CDR1 SGDLS, CDR2 YYNGEE. The CDR3 DNA follows: TGTGCCAGCAGCGCAGTCAGGGGATCCGAGCAGTACTTC. Residues: CASSAVRGSEQYF.

The gene calls are TRBV6-5 and TRBJ1-6; 7 nucleotides align to TRBD1. The CDR3 is 18 amino acids. V lost 10 bases, J lost 4 bases, and 19 bases stayed unmatched. CDR1 MNHEY and CDR2 SVGAGI come from the germline V gene. The CDR3 sequence is CATTLRTGTTSYNSPLHF. The CDR3 nucleotides are TGTGCCACCACTCTCCGGACAGGAACGACTAGTTATAATTCACCCCTCCACTTT.

The chain is built from TRBV20-1 and TRBJ2-7, with D uncertain. The CDR3 is made up of 16 amino acids. Trimming left V 0 bases short and J 3 bases short, with 18 bases between. Germline CDR1 and CDR2: DFQATT and SNEGSKA (reference sequence). As DNA, the CDR3 is TGCAGTGCTAGAGATTTGGTGCGAGGTACCATCTACGAGCAGTACTTC. This translates into CSARDLVRGTIYEQYF.

The J gene is TRBJ1-1, the V gene TRBV6-5, with 7 bases matching TRBD1. J was trimmed by 6 bases and V by 0 bases; bases with no gene match: 10. This CDR3 comprises 16 residues. Germline assignment: CDR1 MNHEY and CDR2 SVGAGI. As DNA, the CDR3 is TGTGCCAGCAGTTACTCCCTTACATCGACAGGGTCTGAAGCTTTCTTT. This translates into CASSYSLTSTGSEAFF.

The rearrangement links TRBV6-1 to TRBJ1-1, with D possibly matching TRBD1 (5 bases). The CDR3 contains 14 residues. V was shortened by 6 bases and J by 1 base, with 12 bases between the two germline ends. Per germline, CDR1 MNHNS and CDR2 SASEGT. The CDR3 coding sequence is TGTGCCAGCAGCAGGGCCTCCGCGAACACTGAAGCTTTCTTT. Residues: CASSRASANTEAFF.

V gene TRBV6-2 or TRBV6-3 combines with J gene TRBJ2-7; possibly TRBD1 or TRBD2 for D (5 bases each). The CDR3 length is 14 residues. The V end lost 5 bases, the J end lost 2 bases, and 13 bases lay between the germline ends. The germline gives CDR1 MNHEY, CDR2 SVGEGT. The CDR3 coding sequence is TGTGCCAGCAGTACGGGACCGCTCCCCTACGAGCAGTACTTC. Protein sequence: CASSTGPLPYEQYF.

The chain uses TRBV3-1 and TRBJ2-1, with D perhaps matching TRBD1 (6 bases). The CDR3 is made up of 14 amino acids. V lost 1 base and J lost 7, with 11 bases in between. From germline, CDR1 is LGHDT and CDR2 YNNKEL (reference sequence). The CDR3 nucleotides are TGTGCCAGCAGCCAAGTACAGGGAAAAAATGAGCAGTTCTTC. Translation gives CASSQVQGKNEQFF.

The chain couples TRBV15 to TRBJ2-3; tentatively, D is TRBD1 (5 bases). Trimming left V 3 bases short and J 5 bases short, with 9 bases between. The germline gives CDR1 LNHNV, CDR2 YYDKDF (reference sequence). The CDR3 loop spans 13 amino acids. The CDR3 reads CATSRQGLDTQYF. CDR3 sequence (DNA): TGTGCCACCAGCAGGCAGGGTCTAGATACGCAGTATTTT.

The V gene is TRBV6-5, the J gene TRBJ2-2, with 9 bases fitting TRBD2. The germline V gene has CDR1 MNHEY and CDR2 SVGAGI. CDR3 length: 18 amino acids. The ends lost 7 bases at V and 2 bases at J; junction bases unmatched: 14. The CDR3 DNA follows: TGTGCCAGCACTGCTCCAGGACTAGCGAGAACTAACACCGGGGAGCTGTTTTTT. Translating gives CASTAPGLARTNTGELFF.

This chain connects TRBV27 to TRBJ2-1; 9 bases are shared with TRBD2. This CDR3 spans 16 amino acids. The V gene end was trimmed by 0 bases and the J gene end by 9 bases; junction bases not matched to a gene: 9. Germline V gene sequence: CDR1 MNHEY, CDR2 SMNVEV (reference sequence). CDR3 in amino acids: CASSLSTGLASIEQFF. The CDR3 DNA reads as TGTGCCAGCAGTTTATCGACGGGACTAGCATCTATTGAGCAGTTCTTC.

The V gene is TRBV12-3 or TRBV12-4, the J gene TRBJ1-5; D might be TRBD1 (6 bases). This CDR3 has 15 amino acids. V was pared by 3 bases and J by 7 bases, with 16 bases between. CDR3: CASSFKGTGRQPQHF. CDR3 in DNA: TGTGCCAGCAGTTTTAAGGGTACAGGGAGGCAGCCCCAGCATTTT.

This clonotype was counted a few times. In DNA form, the CDR3 reads TGTGCCAGCAGCTCCGGGACAGGGGGCTACGAGCAGTACTTC. Its translation is CASSSGTGGYEQYF. The rearrangement uses TRBV7-9 and TRBJ2-7, with 11 bases matching TRBD1. This CDR3 is built from 14 residues. The V gene's germline CDR1 is SEHNR and CDR2 FQNEAQ (reference sequence). The ends lost 4 bases at V and 3 bases at J; junction bases unmatched: 2.

The V call is TRBV2, the J call TRBJ2-2, with TRBD1 matching 7 bases. After removal of 4 bases from V and 5 bases from J, the junction contained 7 bases not matched to a gene. Germline CDR1 and CDR2: SNHLY and FYNNEI. This CDR3 has 15 amino acids. The CDR3 sequence is CASSGGQTLTGELFF. The CDR3, as DNA: TGTGCCAGCAGTGGGGGACAGACCTTGACCGGGGAGCTGTTTTTT.

The genes are TRBV5-1 and TRBJ2-7, with 7 bases matching TRBD2. The CDR3 extends over 13 amino acids. The ends lost 4 bases at V and 2 bases at J; junction bases unmatched: 3. Germline CDR1 reads SGHRS; CDR2 reads YFSETQ. CDR3 nucleotides: TGCGCCAGCAGCGGGGGGGGAACCTACGAGCAGTACTTC. Translating it yields CASSGGGTYEQYF.

The chain couples TRBV25-1 to TRBJ1-5; no reliable D call. This CDR3 has 13 amino acids. The V gene lost 2 bases and the J gene lost 1 base, with 3 bases spanning the gap. Germline assignment: CDR1 MGHDK and CDR2 SYGVNS. Here the CDR3 DNA reads TGTGCCAGCAGTGAACTAAGCAATCAGCCCCAGCATTTT. Its protein is CASSELSNQPQHF.

This clonotype was seen more than once but under ten times. The genes are TRBV5-5 and TRBJ2-1; D possibly uses TRBD1 or TRBD2 (5 bases each). V was shortened by 5 bases and J by 4 bases, with 19 bases between the two germline ends. Per germline, CDR1 SGHKS and CDR2 YYEKEE (reference sequence). This CDR3 has 16 residues. The CDR3 here is CASSSAPGTEYNEQFF. CDR3 bases: TGTGCCAGCAGTTCTGCTCCCGGGACGGAATACAATGAGCAGTTCTTC.

This clonotype has only one observation. The V gene is TRBV5-1, the J gene TRBJ2-3; 9 nucleotides agree with TRBD1. The CDR3 consists of 15 residues. V shed 6 bases and J 7 bases; nucleotides not matched to a gene: 12. Per germline, CDR1 SGHRS and CDR2 YFSETQ. Here the CDR3 reads CASKVSGQGTNTQYF. In DNA, the CDR3 is TGCGCCAGCAAAGTATCGGGACAGGGCACGAATACGCAGTATTTT.

This clonotype was counted at least ten times. The gene calls are TRBV7-3 and TRBJ2-1; 7 bases are shared with TRBD2. Trimming took 5 bases from V and 6 from J; bases not matched to a gene: 7. The CDR3 is 14 residues long. Germline CDR1 is SGHTA and CDR2 is FQGTGA. CDR3: CASSPQTSSNEQFF. The DNA for the CDR3 is TGTGCCAGCAGCCCCCAGACTAGCTCCAATGAGCAGTTCTTC.

This clonotype appeared a few times. The chain's CDR3 is CASSDGGRTDTQYF. The CDR3 region has the DNA TGTGCCAGCAGTGATGGGGGCAGGACAGATACGCAGTATTTT. The chain carries TRBV25-1 and TRBJ2-3; maybe TRBD1 (6 bases). The CDR3 loop spans 14 amino acids. Deletions cut 3 bases from V and 3 bases from J, with 10 bases between. From germline, CDR1 is MGHDK and CDR2 SYGVNS. The full variable domain, with the rest looked up from reference TRBV25-1 and TRBJ2-3, is EADIYQTPRYLVIGTGKKITLECSQTMGHDKMYWYQQDPGMELHLIHYSYGVNSTEKGDLSSESTVSRIRTEHFPLTLESARPSHTSQYLCASSDGGRTDTQYFGPGTRLTVL.

This sequence joins TRBV3-1 and TRBJ1-3; D call uncertain. The germline V gene has CDR1 LGHDT and CDR2 YNNKEL (reference sequence). The CDR3 length is 12 residues. V lost 0 bases and J 4 bases, leaving 1 base between the germline ends. CDR3 nucleotide sequence: TGTGCCAGCAGCCAAGAGGGAAACACCATATATTTT. Translated: CASSQEGNTIYF. The full variable domain, rest sourced from reference TRBV3-1 and TRBJ1-3, is DTAVSQTPKYLVTQMGNDKSIKCEQNLGHDTMYWYKQDSKKFLKIMFSYNNKELIINETVPNRFSPKSPDKAHLNLHINSLELGDSAVYFCASSQEGNTIYFGEGSWLTVV.